The clone carrying this T cell receptor beta chain was counted a few times. The data were taken from a study of T-cell reconstitution after alpha-beta-depleted transplantation in children. It was with unique molecular identifiers that the TCRbeta library was prepared. TCRdb ran MiXCR on the PCR reads and lists one entry per CDR3 protein. This table holds about 640,000 distinct CDR3 sequences, 16% found once. Trimming took 6 bases from V and 6 from J, leaving 18 bases between them. The CDR3 consists of 15 residues. The receptor was isolated from a human donor who donated a stem cell graft to a child with acute myeloid leukemia. V is TRBV12-3 or TRBV12-4 and J is TRBJ2-4; no firm D call. The sequences come from PBMCs from the stem cell graft donor, collected from the stem cell graft. The CDR3 DNA reads TGTGCCAGCAGCCCCGACCGAAGCCACGGAAACATTCAGTACTTC. It translates to CASSPDRSHGNIQYF.